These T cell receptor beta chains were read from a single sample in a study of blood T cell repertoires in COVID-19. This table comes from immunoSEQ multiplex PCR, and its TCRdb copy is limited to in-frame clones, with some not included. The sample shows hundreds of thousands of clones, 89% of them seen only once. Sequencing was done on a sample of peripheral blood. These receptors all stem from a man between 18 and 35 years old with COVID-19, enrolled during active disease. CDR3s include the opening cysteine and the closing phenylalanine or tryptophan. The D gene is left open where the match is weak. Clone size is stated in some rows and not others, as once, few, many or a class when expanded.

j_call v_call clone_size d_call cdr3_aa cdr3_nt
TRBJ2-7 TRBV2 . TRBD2 CASGGVRVAGYYEQYF TGTGCCAGCGGGGGAGTGAGGGTAGCGGGGTACTACGAGCAGTACTTC
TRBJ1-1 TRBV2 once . CASSEALGGKAEAFF TGTGCCAGCAGTGAAGCGCTTGGGGGGAAGGCTGAAGCTTTCTTT
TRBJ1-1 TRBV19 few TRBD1 CASSMIGTGGTEAFF TGTGCCAGTAGTATGATTGGGACAGGGGGGACTGAAGCTTTCTTT
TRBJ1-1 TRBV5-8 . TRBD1 CASSLAEDRDTEAFF TGTGCCAGCAGCTTGGCCGAGGACAGGGACACTGAAGCTTTCTTT
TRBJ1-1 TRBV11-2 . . CASSLTATGGEAFF TGTGCCAGCAGCTTAACTGCTACGGGGGGTGAAGCTTTCTTT
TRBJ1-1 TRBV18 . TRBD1 CASSQSGQGGTEAFF TGTGCCAGCTCACAGTCGGGACAGGGAGGAACTGAAGCTTTCTTT
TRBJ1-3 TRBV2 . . CASSESGGARNTIYF TGTGCCAGCAGTGAATCTGGTGGGGCGCGAAACACCATATATTTT
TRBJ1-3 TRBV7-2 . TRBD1 CASSPDRGFGNTIYF TGTGCCAGCAGCCCGGACAGGGGGTTTGGAAACACCATATATTTT
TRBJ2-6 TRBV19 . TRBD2 CASGLAGFSGANVLTF TGTGCCAGCGGACTAGCGGGATTCTCTGGGGCCAACGTCCTGACTTTC
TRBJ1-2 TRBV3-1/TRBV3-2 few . CASSQTGYGYTF TGTGCCAGCAGCCAAACTGGCTATGGCTACACCTTC
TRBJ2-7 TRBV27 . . CASSSGTGVIFYEQYF TGTGCCAGCAGTTCGGGGACGGGAGTGATTTTCTACGAGCAGTACTTC
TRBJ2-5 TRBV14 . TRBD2 CASSQAIRAGGETQYF TGTGCCAGCAGCCAAGCTATCCGGGCGGGAGGCGAGACCCAGTACTTC
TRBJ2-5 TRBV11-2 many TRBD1 CASSHRDRVQQTQYF TGTGCCAGCAGCCATCGGGACAGGGTTCAACAGACCCAGTACTTC
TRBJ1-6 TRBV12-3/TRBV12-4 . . CASRDRANSPLHF TGTGCCAGCAGAGACAGAGCCAATTCACCCCTCCACTTT
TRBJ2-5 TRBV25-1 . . CASSESHRGLLQETQYF TGTGCCAGCAGTGAATCCCACCGGGGACTGCTCCAAGAGACCCAGTACTTC
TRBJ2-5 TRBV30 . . CAWSVAETQYF TGTGCCTGGAGTGTAGCGGAGACCCAGTACTTC
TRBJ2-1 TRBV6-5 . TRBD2 CASSYLSGGVHNEQFF TGTGCCAGCAGTTACCTTAGCGGGGGGGTCCACAATGAGCAGTTCTTC
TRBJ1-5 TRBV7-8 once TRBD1 CASSYRIFDRDQPQHF TGTGCCAGCAGCTATCGGATCTTCGACAGGGATCAGCCCCAGCATTTT
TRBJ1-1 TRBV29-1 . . CSVVRPLNTEAFF TGCAGCGTTGTTCGTCCTTTGAACACTGAAGCTTTCTTT
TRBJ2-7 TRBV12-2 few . CASRFSPRGTGAYEQYF TGTGCAAGTCGCTTTTCTCCACGGGGGACAGGGGCCTACGAGCAGTACTTC
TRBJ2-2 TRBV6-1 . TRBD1 CASSEAKRGLMFF TGTGCCAGCAGTGAAGCGAAAAGGGGGCTGATGTTTTTT
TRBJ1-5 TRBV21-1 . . CASSTRGRRDSNQPQHF TGTGCCAGCAGCACGCGGGGTCGCAGGGATAGCAATCAGCCCCAGCATTTT
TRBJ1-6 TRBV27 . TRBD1 CASSVDRGGNSPLHF TGTGCCAGCAGTGTAGACAGGGGGGGAAATTCACCCCTCCACTTT
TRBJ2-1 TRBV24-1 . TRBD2 CATSDPVAGTHNEQFF TGTGCCACCAGTGATCCGGTAGCGGGAACCCACAATGAGCAGTTCTTC
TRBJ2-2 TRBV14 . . CASSPVRGTGELFF TGTGCCAGCAGCCCGGTCCGGGGAACCGGGGAGCTGTTTTTT
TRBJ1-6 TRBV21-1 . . CASSKVGQVFDSPLHF TGTGCCAGCAGCAAAGTTGGGCAGGTCTTTGATTCACCCCTCCACTTT
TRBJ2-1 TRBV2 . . CASSLRDSYNEQFF TGTGCCAGCAGTCTCCGGGACTCCTACAATGAGCAGTTCTTC
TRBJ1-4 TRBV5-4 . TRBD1 CASSFRGQGNEKLFF TGTGCCAGCAGCTTCAGGGGGCAGGGTAATGAAAAACTGTTTTTT
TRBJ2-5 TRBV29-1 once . CSVKLGETQYF TGCAGCGTCAAACTAGGGGAGACCCAGTACTTC
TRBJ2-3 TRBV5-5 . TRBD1 CASSEIWGQDTDTQYF TGTGCCAGCAGCGAGATTTGGGGACAGGACACAGATACGCAGTATTTT
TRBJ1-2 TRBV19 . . CASSIWGEAGYTF TGTGCCAGTAGTATATGGGGGGAAGCTGGCTACACCTTC
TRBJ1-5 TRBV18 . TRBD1 CASSPPSGGSQPQHF TGTGCCAGCTCACCACCGTCAGGGGGGTCTCAGCCCCAGCATTTT
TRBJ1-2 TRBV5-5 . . CARIQRTGHGYTF TGTGCCAGGATACAACGCACAGGGCATGGCTACACCTTC